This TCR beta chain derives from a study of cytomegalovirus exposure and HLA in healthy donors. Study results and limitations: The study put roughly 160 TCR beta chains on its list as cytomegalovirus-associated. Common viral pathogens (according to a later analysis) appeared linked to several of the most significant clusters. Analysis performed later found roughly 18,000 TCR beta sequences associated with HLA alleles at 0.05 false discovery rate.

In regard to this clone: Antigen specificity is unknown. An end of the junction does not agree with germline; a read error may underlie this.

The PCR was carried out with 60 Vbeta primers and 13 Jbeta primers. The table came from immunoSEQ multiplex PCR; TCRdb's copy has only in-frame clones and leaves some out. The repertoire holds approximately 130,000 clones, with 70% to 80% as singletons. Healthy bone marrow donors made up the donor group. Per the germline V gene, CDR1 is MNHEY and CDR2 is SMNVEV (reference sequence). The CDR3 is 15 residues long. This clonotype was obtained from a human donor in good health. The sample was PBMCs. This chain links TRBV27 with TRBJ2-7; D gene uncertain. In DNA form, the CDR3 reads TGTGCCAGCAGTTTAATCCCCGGTCCTTCCTCCGAGCAGTACTTC. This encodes CASSLIPGPSSEQYF.